A single sample gave rise to the 26 T cell receptor beta chains below, sequenced in a study of T cell responses to AZD1222 COVID-19 vaccine. The repertoire was sequenced with immunoSEQ multiplex PCR; TCRdb's copy has only in-frame clones and lacks some. The repertoire holds around 110,000 clones, 92% seen once, with around 1.7% in the top ten. Here the sequenced sample was peripheral blood, taken on day 0 of AZD1222 vaccination. Every receptor here comes from an adult in good health.

The chain combines TRBV5-6 with TRBJ1-2; TRBD1 might be the D (6 bases). Germline CDR1 and CDR2: SGHDT and YYEEEE. The CDR3 spans 16 residues. Trimming cost V 8 bases and J 4 bases, with 24 bases left between them. The CDR3 is CASKLFRDKRGYGYTF. In DNA form, the CDR3 reads TGTGCCAGTAAACTATTCCGGGACAAAAGAGGCTATGGCTACACCTTC.

The chain combines TRBV19 with TRBJ1-5; tentatively, D is TRBD1 (5 bases). CDR3 length: 15 amino acids. The V end was cut by 4 bases, the J end by 7 bases, with 17 bases between. Germline assignment: CDR1 LNHDA and CDR2 SQIVND (reference sequence). Here the CDR3 reads CASSSPGGEVQPQHF. The CDR3 DNA reads as TGTGCCAGTAGTAGTCCCGGGGGGGAGGTCCAGCCCCAGCATTTT.

The V and J genes are TRBV27 and TRBJ1-2, with TRBD1 matching 10 bases. The CDR3 is made up of 15 amino acids. CDR1 is MNHEY, CDR2 SMNVEV, per germline (reference sequence). V trimming: 2 bases; J trimming: 3 bases; junction bases outside the gene matches: 3. CDR3 DNA: TGTGCCAGCAGTTTAGGGACAGGGGTGGACTATGGCTACACCTTC. It yields the protein CASSLGTGVDYGYTF.

This clone has just one count. The chain employs TRBV4-3 and TRBJ1-2; 11 nucleotides align to TRBD1. The V and J ends lost 4 bases and 8 bases, in that order; junction bases with no gene match: 9. This CDR3 has 15 amino acids. The germline gives CDR1 LGHNA, CDR2 YSLEER. CDR3 DNA: TGCGCCAGCAGCCCGAAAGGACAGGGGGCTGAAGGCTACACCTTC. Amino acids: CASSPKGQGAEGYTF.

The genes are TRBV5-1 and TRBJ2-5, with TRBD1 identical over 7 bases. Germline CDR1 SGHRS, CDR2 YFSETQ. The J segment lost 3 bases and the V segment lost 0 bases, leaving 5 bases of the junction unmatched. This CDR3 is built from 15 residues. The CDR3 coding sequence is TGCGCCAGCAGCTTGGGACAGGGAAGCGAAGAGACCCAGTACTTC. This codes for CASSLGQGSEETQYF.

The rearrangement links TRBV2 to TRBJ1-2; 7 bases line up with TRBD1. The V and J ends lost 3 bases and 0 bases, in that order; junction bases with no gene match: 4. The length of the CDR3 is 15 residues. CDR1 is SNHLY, CDR2 FYNNEI, per germline. The CDR3 DNA follows: TGTGCCAGCAGTGAGACAGGGAGGACTAACTATGGCTACACCTTC. Amino acids: CASSETGRTNYGYTF.

This clone was detected only once. The chain is built from TRBV11-3 and TRBJ2-5; no firm D call. V lost 1 base and J lost 5, with 11 bases in between. The CDR3 is 14 residues long. Germline lookup yields CDR1 SGHNT and CDR2 YENEEA. The CDR3 sequence: CASSLGSFVETQYF. In DNA form, the CDR3 reads TGTGCCAGCAGCTTAGGCTCTTTCGTGGAGACCCAGTACTTC.

The chain employs TRBV7-2 and TRBJ2-6, with D perhaps being TRBD1 or TRBD2 (5 bases each). This CDR3 is 20 amino acids long. CDR1 and CDR2 from the germline V gene are SGHTA and FQGNSA. The V end lost 0 bases, the J end lost 2 bases, and 20 bases lay between the germline ends. The CDR3 DNA follows: TGTGCCAGCAGCTTAGCCACATTGGGACGAATGGGGACTGGGGCCAACGTCCTGACTTTC. Its translation is CASSLATLGRMGTGANVLTF.

The chain uses TRBV15 and TRBJ2-3; D gene ambiguous. The CDR3 has 14 amino acids. Germline lookup yields CDR1 LNHNV and CDR2 YYDKDF (reference sequence). The V gene lost 7 bases and the J gene lost 6 bases, with 17 bases spanning the gap. Written as DNA, the CDR3 is TGTGCCACCACCTTTGGGCACCACGGGGATACGCAGTATTTT. Amino acids: CATTFGHHGDTQYF.

This clone came up a few times. The V gene is TRBV7-6, the J gene TRBJ1-3; the D is unclear. Germline V gene sequence: CDR1 SGHVS, CDR2 FNYEAQ. The ends were cut back, 2 bases at V and 2 bases at J, with 10 bases in the middle. The CDR3 is 15 residues long. The CDR3 bases are TGTGCCAGCAGCTTAAATCTGGGCGCTGGAAACACCATATATTTT. Translated, it gives CASSLNLGAGNTIYF.

The chain has TRBV3-1 (or the pseudogene TRBV3-2) and TRBJ2-5, with 7 bases lining up with TRBD1. In germline, CDR1 is LGHDT, CDR2 YNNKEL (reference sequence). The length of the CDR3 is 16 residues. V dropped 2 bases and J dropped 5; count of bases not matched to a gene: 11. The CDR3 reads CASSQPHRQGEETQYF. The CDR3, as DNA: TGTGCCAGCAGCCAACCCCATCGACAGGGTGAGGAGACCCAGTACTTC.

V is TRBV7-6 and J is TRBJ2-2; 8 nucleotides agree with TRBD1. With V trimmed by 3 bases and J by 6 bases, 0 bases remained unmatched. The length of the CDR3 is 13 residues. Germline CDR1 reads SGHVS; CDR2 reads FNYEAQ. The DNA of the CDR3 is TGTGCCAGCAGCTTGACAGGGGCCGGGGAGCTGTTTTTT. This translates into CASSLTGAGELFF.

The genes are TRBV19 and TRBJ1-1; weak D call: TRBD1 (6 bases). CDR1 is LNHDA and CDR2 is SQIVND in the germline V gene (reference sequence). The CDR3 loop spans 14 amino acids. Between the trimmed V and J ends, which lost 5 bases and 6 bases, there was a span of 16 bases. The CDR3 sequence: CASSLPQGYSEAFF. Here the CDR3 DNA reads TGTGCCAGTAGTTTACCACAGGGATACTCTGAAGCTTTCTTT.

The V call is TRBV4-1, the J call TRBJ2-3; D uncertain. The V gene lost 6 bases and the J gene lost 0 bases, with 19 bases spanning the gap. Germline V gene lookup returns CDR1 MGHRA and CDR2 YSYEKL. The length of the CDR3 is 17 residues. The CDR3 loop is CASSPTPPPSSTDTQYF. As DNA, the CDR3 is TGCGCCAGCAGTCCAACCCCCCCTCCCTCTAGCACAGATACGCAGTATTTT.

The J gene is TRBJ2-2, the V gene TRBV3-1 (or the pseudogene TRBV3-2); TRBD1 matches 8 bases. CDR1 is LGHDT, CDR2 YNNKEL, per germline (reference sequence). Trimming cost V 0 bases and J 6 bases; bases outside gene matches: 3. The CDR3 contains 15 residues. Written as DNA, the CDR3 is TGTGCCAGCAGCCAAGAGGACAGGGAGGCCGGGGAGCTGTTTTTT. Translating it yields CASSQEDREAGELFF.

A remark on this clone: The junction shows a germline mismatch at one end, possibly a read error. The rearrangement uses TRBV3-1 (or the pseudogene TRBV3-2) and TRBJ1-1; 7 bases match TRBD1. The germline CDR1 and CDR2 sequences are LGHDT and YNNKEL (reference sequence). This CDR3 contains 14 residues. The CDR3: CACRQGQMNTEAFF. The CDR3 coding sequence is TGTGCCTGCAGACAGGGACAGATGAACACTGAAGCTTTCTTT.

The rearrangement links TRBV5-8 to TRBJ2-3, with 9 bases fitting TRBD2. This CDR3 contains 15 residues. The V gene's germline CDR1 is SGHTS and CDR2 YDEGEE. V gave up 1 base and J gave up 3 bases; unmatched junction bases: 3. The DNA of the CDR3 is TGTGCCAGCAGCTTGCGGCTAGCGGGAACAGATACGCAGTATTTT. It translates to CASSLRLAGTDTQYF.

The genes are TRBV6-2 or TRBV6-3 and TRBJ1-2, with unresolved D. Germline V gives CDR1 MNHEY, CDR2 SVGEGT. With 2 bases removed from V and 3 bases from J, the gap between germline ends came to 16 bases. The CDR3 runs to 16 residues. CDR3 bases: TGTGCCAGCAGTTACCGACTGGGAACATCGGACTATGGCTACACCTTC. This codes for CASSYRLGTSDYGYTF.

This clone was counted a single time. The chain couples TRBV7-2 to TRBJ1-2; 11 bases line up with TRBD1. V lost 4 bases, J lost 6 bases, and 7 bases stayed unmatched. The CDR3 is 15 amino acids. The germline CDR1 and CDR2 sequences are SGHTA and FQGNSA. The CDR3 reads CASSSLGTGGDGYTF. The CDR3 coding sequence is TGTGCCAGCAGCTCCCTCGGGACAGGGGGAGATGGCTACACCTTC.

V is TRBV5-6 and J is TRBJ1-5; D call uncertain. Trimming shortened V by 2 bases and J by 4 bases, and 7 bases separated the two germline ends. The CDR3 spans 13 residues. Germline V lookup: CDR1 SGHDT, CDR2 YYEEEE. The CDR3 reads CASSFERNQPQHF. CDR3 DNA: TGTGCCAGCAGCTTCGAGCGGAATCAGCCCCAGCATTTT.

This chain uses TRBV9 with TRBJ2-7; 10 bases fit TRBD2. This CDR3 is 15 amino acids long. Trimming cost V 3 bases and J 4 bases; bases outside gene matches: 7. Germline V lookup: CDR1 SGDLS, CDR2 YYNGEE. Here the CDR3 DNA reads TGTGCCAGCAGCGGCCTAGCGGGGGCTCCTTACGAGCAGTACTTC. Translation gives CASSGLAGAPYEQYF.

The V and J genes are TRBV18 and TRBJ1-1; D call uncertain. Germline V gene data show CDR1 as KGHSH and CDR2 as LQKENI. The V and J ends lost 1 base and 1 base respectively, with 4 bases between them. CDR3 size: 13 residues. DNA of the CDR3: TGTGCCAGCTCACCACTTTCGAACACTGAAGCTTTCTTT. Protein product: CASSPLSNTEAFF.

The chain links TRBV10-3 to TRBJ2-3; 8 bases are a match to TRBD2. The CDR3 is made up of 15 amino acids. Germline V gene data show CDR1 as ENHRY and CDR2 as SYGVKD. Unmatched junction bases numbered 6, after V lost 5 bases and J lost 2 bases. The CDR3 sequence is CAISMSGRPTDTQYF. The CDR3 region has the DNA TGTGCCATCAGTATGAGCGGGAGACCCACAGATACGCAGTATTTT.

The rearrangement links TRBV5-6 to TRBJ1-2; possibly TRBD1 for D (6 bases). Germline V gene sequence: CDR1 SGHDT, CDR2 YYEEEE. The CDR3 extends over 13 amino acids. V lost 4 bases to trimming and J lost 4 bases, with 11 bases between them. CDR3 loop: CASSPDSRYGYTF. CDR3 DNA sequence: TGTGCCAGCAGCCCGGACAGCCGCTATGGCTACACCTTC.

The V gene is TRBV5-1, the J gene TRBJ1-6; D uncertain. Germline V gives CDR1 SGHRS, CDR2 YFSETQ. Trimming removed 0 bases from V and 8 bases from J, with 12 bases in between. The CDR3 has 15 amino acids. CDR3 nucleotide sequence: TGCGCCAGCAGCTTGGCCCCCGGTAAAGATTCACCCCTCCACTTT. It encodes CASSLAPGKDSPLHF.

This clone has just one count. CDR3 region: CAWTVGTHSMNTEAFF. CDR3 DNA: TGTGCCTGGACGGTCGGGACACACAGCATGAACACTGAAGCTTTCTTT. The chain has TRBV30 and TRBJ1-1; a possible D gene is TRBD1 (6 bases). This CDR3 comprises 16 residues. CDR1 is GTSNPN and CDR2 is SVGIG in the germline V gene (reference sequence). Trimming took off 4 bases at V and 0 bases at J, with 18 bases between the two ends.